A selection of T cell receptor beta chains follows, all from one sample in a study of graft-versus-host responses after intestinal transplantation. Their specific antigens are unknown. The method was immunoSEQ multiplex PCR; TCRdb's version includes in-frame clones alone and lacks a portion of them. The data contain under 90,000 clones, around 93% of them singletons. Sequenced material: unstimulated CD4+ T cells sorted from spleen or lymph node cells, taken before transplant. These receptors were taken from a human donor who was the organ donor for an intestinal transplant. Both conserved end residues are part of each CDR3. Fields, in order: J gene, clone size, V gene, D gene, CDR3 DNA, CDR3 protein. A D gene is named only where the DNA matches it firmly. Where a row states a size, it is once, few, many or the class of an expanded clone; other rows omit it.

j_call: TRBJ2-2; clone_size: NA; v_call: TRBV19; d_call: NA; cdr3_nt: TGTGCCAGTAGAACAAGTTCCACCGGGGAGCTGTTTTTT; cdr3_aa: CASRTSSTGELFF
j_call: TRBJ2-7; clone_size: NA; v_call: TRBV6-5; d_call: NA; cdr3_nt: TGTGCCAGCAGCCGGTACTCCTACGAGCAGTACTTC; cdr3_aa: CASSRYSYEQYF
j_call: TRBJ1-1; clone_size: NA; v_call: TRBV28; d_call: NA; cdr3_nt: TGTGCCAGCAGTTTGGGAGGGGCGCTGTCGGACACTGAAGCTTTCTTT; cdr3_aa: CASSLGGALSDTEAFF
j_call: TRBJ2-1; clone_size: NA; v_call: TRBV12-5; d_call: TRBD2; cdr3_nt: TGTGCTAGTGGTTTTGGGACTAGCGTCGTCTACAATGAGCAGTTCTTC; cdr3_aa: CASGFGTSVVYNEQFF
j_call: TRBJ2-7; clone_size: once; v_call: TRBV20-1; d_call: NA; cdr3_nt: TGCAGTGCTGTCACCGGGGACGAGCAGTACTTC; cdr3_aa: CSAVTGDEQYF
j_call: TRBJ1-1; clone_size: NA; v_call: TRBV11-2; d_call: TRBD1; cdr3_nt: TGTGCCAGCAGCCGCCCCGACAGGGATGAAGCTTTCTTT; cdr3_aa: CASSRPDRDEAFF
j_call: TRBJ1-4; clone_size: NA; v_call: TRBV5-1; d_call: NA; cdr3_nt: TGCGCCAGCAGCTTCGGGAGGGGGGGTGAAAAACTGTTTTTT; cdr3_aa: CASSFGRGGEKLFF
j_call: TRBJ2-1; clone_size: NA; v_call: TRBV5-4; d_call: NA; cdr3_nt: TGTGCCAGCAGCTTGGGACAGCTCTCCTACAATGAGCAGTTCTTC; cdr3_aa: CASSLGQLSYNEQFF
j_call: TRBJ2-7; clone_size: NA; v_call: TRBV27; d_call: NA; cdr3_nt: TGTGCCAGCAGTCCGAGGGGGGGCCCTACCTACGAGCAGTACTTC; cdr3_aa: CASSPRGGPTYEQYF
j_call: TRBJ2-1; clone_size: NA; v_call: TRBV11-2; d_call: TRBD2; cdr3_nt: TGTGCCAGTAGCCAAGGGACTAGCGGGACTTACAATGAGCAGTTCTTC; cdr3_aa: CASSQGTSGTYNEQFF
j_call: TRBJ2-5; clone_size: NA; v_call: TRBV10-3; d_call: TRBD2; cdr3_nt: TGTGCCATCAGTGCTGGGGCTAGCGGGAGAGGGGAGACCCAGTACTTC; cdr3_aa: CAISAGASGRGETQYF
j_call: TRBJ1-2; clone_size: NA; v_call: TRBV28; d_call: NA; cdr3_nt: TGTGCCAGCAGTTTACCAGGTCTCGGCTATGGCTACACCTTC; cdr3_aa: CASSLPGLGYGYTF
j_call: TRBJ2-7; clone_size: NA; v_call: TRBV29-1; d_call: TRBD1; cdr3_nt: TGCAGCGTTTCCCGACAGGGGCACGAGCAGTACTTC; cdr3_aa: CSVSRQGHEQYF
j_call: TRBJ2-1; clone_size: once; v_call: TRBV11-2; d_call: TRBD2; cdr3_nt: TGTGCCAGCAGCTTAGGACTAGCGGGGCACAATGAGCAGTTCTTC; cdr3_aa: CASSLGLAGHNEQFF
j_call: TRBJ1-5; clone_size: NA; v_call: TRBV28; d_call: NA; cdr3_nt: TGTGCCAGCAGTTTACGGAGAAAGCAGCCCCAGCATTTT; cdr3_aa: CASSLRRKQPQHF
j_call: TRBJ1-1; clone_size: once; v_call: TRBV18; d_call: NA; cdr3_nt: TGTGCCAGCTCACCGGGGGTAGGGACAATTAACACTGAAGCTTTCTTT; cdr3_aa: CASSPGVGTINTEAFF
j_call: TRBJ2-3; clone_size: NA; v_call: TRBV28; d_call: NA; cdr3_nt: TGTGCCAGCAGTTTATTCCGGAGAGCAGATACGCAGTATTTT; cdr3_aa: CASSLFRRADTQYF
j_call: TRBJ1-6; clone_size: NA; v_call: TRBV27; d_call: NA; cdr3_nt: TGTGCCAGCAGTTTAATGTCAGTTAATTCACCCCTCCACTTT; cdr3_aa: CASSLMSVNSPLHF
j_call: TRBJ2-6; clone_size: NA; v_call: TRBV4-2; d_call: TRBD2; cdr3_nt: TGTGCCAGCAGCCAAGATCGGGGGGGCCCTAGCTCTGGGGCCAACGTCCTGACTTTC; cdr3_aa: CASSQDRGGPSSGANVLTF
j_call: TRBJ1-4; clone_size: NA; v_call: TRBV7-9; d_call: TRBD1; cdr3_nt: TGTGCCAGCAGCTTAGTTGGACAGGGGGGTCCCGCAATCGAAAAACTGTTTTTT; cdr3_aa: CASSLVGQGGPAIEKLFF
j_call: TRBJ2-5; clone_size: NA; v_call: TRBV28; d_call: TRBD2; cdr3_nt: TGTGCCAGCAGTTCGCCGGGGACTACCCAAGAGACCCAGTACTTC; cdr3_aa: CASSSPGTTQETQYF
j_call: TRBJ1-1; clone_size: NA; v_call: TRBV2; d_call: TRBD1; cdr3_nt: TGTGCCAGCAGTGACTTGGGGACAGCGAACACTGAAGCTTTCTTT; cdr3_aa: CASSDLGTANTEAFF
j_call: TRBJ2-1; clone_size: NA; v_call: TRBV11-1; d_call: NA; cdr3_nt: TGTGCCAGCAGCTTGCTAGCCGTCTCCTACAATGAGCAGTTCTTC; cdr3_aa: CASSLLAVSYNEQFF
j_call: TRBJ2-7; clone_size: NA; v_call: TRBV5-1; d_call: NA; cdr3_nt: TGCGCCAGCAGCCCGCGCGGGGGCCCGATCTACGAGCAGTACTTC; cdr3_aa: CASSPRGGPIYEQYF
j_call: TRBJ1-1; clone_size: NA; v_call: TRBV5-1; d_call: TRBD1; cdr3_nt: TGCGCCAGCAGCTTGTCCGACCCCAGGGGGAGCACTGAAGCTTTCTTT; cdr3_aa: CASSLSDPRGSTEAFF
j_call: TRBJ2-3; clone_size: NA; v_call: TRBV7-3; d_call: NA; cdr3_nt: TGTGCCAGCAGCTTAAGACAGGGCACAGATACGCAGTATTTT; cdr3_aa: CASSLRQGTDTQYF
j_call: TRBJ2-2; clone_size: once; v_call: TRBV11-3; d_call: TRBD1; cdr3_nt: TGTGCCAGCAGCGTGTGGACAGGCATCACCGGGGAGCTGTTTTTT; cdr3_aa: CASSVWTGITGELFF
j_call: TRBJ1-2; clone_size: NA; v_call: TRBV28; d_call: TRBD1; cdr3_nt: TGTGCCAGCAGACGGGACAGGGCTAACTATGGCTACACCTTC; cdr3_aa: CASRRDRANYGYTF
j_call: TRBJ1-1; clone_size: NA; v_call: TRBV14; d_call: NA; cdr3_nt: TGTGCCAGCAGTCGTCTGTCCGGTAAAACGAACACTGAAGCTTTCTTT; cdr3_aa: CASSRLSGKTNTEAFF
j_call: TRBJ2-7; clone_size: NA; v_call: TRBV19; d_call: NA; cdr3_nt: TGTGCCAGCTCACAGGTCGGAGGGACTTTTCCCTACGAGCAGTACTTC; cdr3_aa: CASSQVGGTFPYEQYF
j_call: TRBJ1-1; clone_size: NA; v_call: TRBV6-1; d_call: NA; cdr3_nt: TGTGCCACCCAAACAGGGTTGAACACTGAAGCTTTCTTT; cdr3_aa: CATQTGLNTEAFF
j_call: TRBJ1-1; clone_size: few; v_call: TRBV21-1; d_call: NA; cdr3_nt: TGTGCCAGCAGCAAGCTTAAACCGGGACAGGGAGGGTCCACTGAAGCTTTCTTT; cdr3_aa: CASSKLKPGQGGSTEAFF